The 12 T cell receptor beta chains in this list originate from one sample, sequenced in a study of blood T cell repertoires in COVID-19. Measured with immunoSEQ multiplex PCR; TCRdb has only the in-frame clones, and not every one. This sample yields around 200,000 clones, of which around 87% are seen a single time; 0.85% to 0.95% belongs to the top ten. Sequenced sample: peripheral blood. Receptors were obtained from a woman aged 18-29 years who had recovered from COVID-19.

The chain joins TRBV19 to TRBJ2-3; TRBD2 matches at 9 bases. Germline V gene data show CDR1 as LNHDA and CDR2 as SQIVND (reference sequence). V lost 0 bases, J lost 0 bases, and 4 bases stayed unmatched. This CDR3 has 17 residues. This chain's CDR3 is CASSIDGLAMSTDTQYF. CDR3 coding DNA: TGTGCCAGTAGTATAGACGGACTAGCGATGAGCACAGATACGCAGTATTTT.

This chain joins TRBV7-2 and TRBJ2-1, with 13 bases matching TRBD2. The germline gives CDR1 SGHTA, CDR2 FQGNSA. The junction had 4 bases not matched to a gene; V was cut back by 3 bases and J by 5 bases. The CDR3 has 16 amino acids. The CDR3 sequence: CASSFSGLAGDNEQFF. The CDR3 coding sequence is TGTGCCAGCAGCTTCAGTGGACTAGCGGGAGACAATGAGCAGTTCTTC. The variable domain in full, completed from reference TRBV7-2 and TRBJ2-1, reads GAGVSQSPSNKVTEKGKDVELRCDPISGHTALYWYRQSLGQGLEFLIYFQGNSAPDKSGLPSDRFSAERTGGSVSTLTIQRTQQEDSAVYLCASSFSGLAGDNEQFFGPGTRLTVL.

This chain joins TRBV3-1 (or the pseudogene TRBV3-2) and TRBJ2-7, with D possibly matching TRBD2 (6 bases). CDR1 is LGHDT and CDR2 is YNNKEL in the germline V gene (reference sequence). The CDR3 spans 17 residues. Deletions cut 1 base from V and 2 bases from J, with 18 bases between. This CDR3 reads CASSQAATSLSTYEQYV. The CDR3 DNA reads TGTGCCAGCAGCCAAGCCGCTACTAGCCTCAGTACCTACGAGCAGTACGTC.

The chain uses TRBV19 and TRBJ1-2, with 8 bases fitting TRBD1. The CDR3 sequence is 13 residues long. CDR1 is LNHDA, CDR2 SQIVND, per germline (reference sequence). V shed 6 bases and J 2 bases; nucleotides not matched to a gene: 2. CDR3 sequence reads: CASSRTGNYGYTF. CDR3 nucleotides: TGTGCCAGTAGCCGGACAGGGAACTATGGCTACACCTTC.

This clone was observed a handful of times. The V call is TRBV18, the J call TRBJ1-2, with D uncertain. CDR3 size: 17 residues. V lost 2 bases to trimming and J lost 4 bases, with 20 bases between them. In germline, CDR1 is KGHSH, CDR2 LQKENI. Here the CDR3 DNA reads TGTGCCAGCTCACCAAGGCAGGTTCTCTCACAAATCTATGGCTACACCTTC. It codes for CASSPRQVLSQIYGYTF.

CDR3 sequence (DNA): TGTGCCAGCAGCTTATTTCCCAACTACGAGCAGTACGTC. Protein product: CASSLFPNYEQYV. J is TRBJ2-7 and V is TRBV7-2, with D hard to call. CDR3 size: 13 residues. V lost 2 bases to trimming and J lost 3 bases, with 8 bases between them. Germline lookup yields CDR1 SGHTA and CDR2 FQGNSA.

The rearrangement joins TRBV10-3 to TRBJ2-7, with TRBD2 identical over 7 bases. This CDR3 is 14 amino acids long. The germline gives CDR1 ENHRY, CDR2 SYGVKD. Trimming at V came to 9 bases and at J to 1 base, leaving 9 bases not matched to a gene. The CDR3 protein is CAIGGLADSYEQYF. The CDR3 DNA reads TGTGCCATAGGAGGGCTAGCGGATTCCTACGAGCAGTACTTC.

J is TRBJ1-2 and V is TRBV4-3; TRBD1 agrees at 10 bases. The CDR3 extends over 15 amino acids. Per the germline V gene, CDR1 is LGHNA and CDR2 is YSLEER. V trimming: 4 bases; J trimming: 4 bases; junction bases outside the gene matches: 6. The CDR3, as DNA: TGCGCCAGCAGCCGAGCGACAGGGGGCATCTATGGCTACACCTTC. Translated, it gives CASSRATGGIYGYTF.

In DNA form, the CDR3 reads TGCGCCAGCAGCATCGCGACTAGCTATACTAGCACAGATACGCAGTATTTT. It encodes CASSIATSYTSTDTQYF. This sequence joins TRBV4-3 and TRBJ2-3; TRBD2 aligns across 7 bases. CDR3 length: 17 amino acids. CDR1 and CDR2 (germline): LGHNA, YSLEER. V shed 5 bases and J 0 bases; nucleotides not matched to a gene: 11.

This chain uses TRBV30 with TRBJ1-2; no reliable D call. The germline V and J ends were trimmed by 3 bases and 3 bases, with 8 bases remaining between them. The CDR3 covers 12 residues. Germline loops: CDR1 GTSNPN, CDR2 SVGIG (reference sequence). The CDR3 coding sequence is TGTGCCTGGAGCTTGGGCTACTATGGCTACACCTTC. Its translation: CAWSLGYYGYTF.

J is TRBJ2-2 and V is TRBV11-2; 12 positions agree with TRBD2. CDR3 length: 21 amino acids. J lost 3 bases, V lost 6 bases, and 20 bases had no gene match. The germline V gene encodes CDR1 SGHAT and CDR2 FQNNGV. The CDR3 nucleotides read TGTGCCAGCAGTTGGAGGGGCTCAGCTAGCGGGAGGGCCTCGGACACCGGGGAGCTGTTTTTT. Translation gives CASSWRGSASGRASDTGELFF.

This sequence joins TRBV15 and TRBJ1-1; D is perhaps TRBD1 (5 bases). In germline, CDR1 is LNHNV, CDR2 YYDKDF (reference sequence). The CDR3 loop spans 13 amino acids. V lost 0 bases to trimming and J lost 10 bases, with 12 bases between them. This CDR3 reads CATSRELRVGAFF. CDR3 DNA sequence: TGTGCCACCAGCAGAGAACTCAGGGTCGGAGCTTTCTTT.